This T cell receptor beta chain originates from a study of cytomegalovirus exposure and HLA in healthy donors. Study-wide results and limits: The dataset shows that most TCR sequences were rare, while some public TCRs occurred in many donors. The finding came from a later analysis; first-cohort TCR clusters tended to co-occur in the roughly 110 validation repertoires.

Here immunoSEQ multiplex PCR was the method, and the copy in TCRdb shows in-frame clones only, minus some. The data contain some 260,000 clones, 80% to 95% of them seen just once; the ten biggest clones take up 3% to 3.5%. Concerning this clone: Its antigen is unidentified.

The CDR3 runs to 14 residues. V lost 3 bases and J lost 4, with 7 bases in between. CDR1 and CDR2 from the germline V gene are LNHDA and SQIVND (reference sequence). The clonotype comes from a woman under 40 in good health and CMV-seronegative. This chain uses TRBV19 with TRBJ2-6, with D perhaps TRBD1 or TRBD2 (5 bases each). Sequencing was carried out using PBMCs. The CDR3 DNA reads TGTGCCAGTAGTATCGGGGCAGGGGCCAACGTCCTGACTTTC. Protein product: CASSIGAGANVLTF.